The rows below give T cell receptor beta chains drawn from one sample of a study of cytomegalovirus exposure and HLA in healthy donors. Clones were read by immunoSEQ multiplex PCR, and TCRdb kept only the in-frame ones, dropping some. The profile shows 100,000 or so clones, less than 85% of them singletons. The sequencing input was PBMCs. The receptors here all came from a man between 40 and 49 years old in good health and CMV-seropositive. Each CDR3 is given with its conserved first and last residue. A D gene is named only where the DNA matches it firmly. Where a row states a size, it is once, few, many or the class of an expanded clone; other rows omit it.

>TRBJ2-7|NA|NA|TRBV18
TGTGCCAGCTCCCTCCGGCGGCGCCCCTACGAGCAGTACTTC
CASSLRRRPYEQYF
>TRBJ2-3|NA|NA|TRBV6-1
TGTGCCACCTACAGGTTTACCTCCACAGATACGCAGTATTTT
CATYRFTSTDTQYF
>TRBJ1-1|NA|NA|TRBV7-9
TGTGCCAGTTGGACAGCCATGAACACTGAAGCTTTCTTT
CASWTAMNTEAFF
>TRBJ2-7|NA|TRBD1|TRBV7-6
TGTGCCAGCAGCTTAGCGGACAGGGGGCAGGAGCAGTACTTC
CASSLADRGQEQYF
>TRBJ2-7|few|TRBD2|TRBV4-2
TGTGCCAGCAGCCGCCTAGCGGGAGGGGCCTACGAGCAGTACTTC
CASSRLAGGAYEQYF
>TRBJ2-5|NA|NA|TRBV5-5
TGTGCCAGCAGCGCCCAGGATTTTATGCTAGAGACCCAGTACTTC
CASSAQDFMLETQYF
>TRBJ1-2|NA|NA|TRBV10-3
TGTGCCATCAGTGAACCAGGGCTGGGCGGCTACACCTTC
CAISEPGLGGYTF
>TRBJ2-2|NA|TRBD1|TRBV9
TGTGCCAGCAGCCCTCCTGGACAGGGGAGGAGCGGGGAGCTGTTTTTT
CASSPPGQGRSGELFF
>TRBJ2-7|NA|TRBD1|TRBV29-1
TGCAGCGTGGGACAGCACTACGAGCAGTACTTC
CSVGQHYEQYF
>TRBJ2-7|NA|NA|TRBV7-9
TGTGCCAGCAGCCCGGACAACGACGAGCAGTACTTC
CASSPDNDEQYF
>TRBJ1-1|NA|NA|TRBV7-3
TGTGCCAGCAGCTTAGAGGACAAAGGAAAGGACACTGAAGCTTTCTTT
CASSLEDKGKDTEAFF
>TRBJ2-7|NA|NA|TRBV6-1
TGTGCCAGCAGGGGGACTTTTATCTACGAGCAGTACTTC
CASRGTFIYEQYF